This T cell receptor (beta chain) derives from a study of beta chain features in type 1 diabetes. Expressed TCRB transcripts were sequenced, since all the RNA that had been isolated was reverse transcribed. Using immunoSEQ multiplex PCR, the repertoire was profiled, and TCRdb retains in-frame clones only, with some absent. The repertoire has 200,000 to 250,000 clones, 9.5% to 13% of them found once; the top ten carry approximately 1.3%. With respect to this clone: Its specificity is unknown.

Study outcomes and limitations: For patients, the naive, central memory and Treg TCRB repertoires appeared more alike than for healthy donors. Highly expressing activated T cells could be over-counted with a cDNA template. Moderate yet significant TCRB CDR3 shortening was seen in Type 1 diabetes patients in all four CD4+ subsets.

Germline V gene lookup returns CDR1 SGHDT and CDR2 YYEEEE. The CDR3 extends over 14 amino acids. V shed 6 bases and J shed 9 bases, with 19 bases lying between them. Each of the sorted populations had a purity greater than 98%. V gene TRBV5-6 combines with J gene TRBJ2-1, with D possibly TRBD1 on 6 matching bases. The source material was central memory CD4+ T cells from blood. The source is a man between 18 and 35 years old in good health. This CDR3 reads CASTSLPQGGEQFF. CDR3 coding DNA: TGTGCCAGCACCTCCCTCCCACAGGGCGGTGAGCAGTTCTTC.